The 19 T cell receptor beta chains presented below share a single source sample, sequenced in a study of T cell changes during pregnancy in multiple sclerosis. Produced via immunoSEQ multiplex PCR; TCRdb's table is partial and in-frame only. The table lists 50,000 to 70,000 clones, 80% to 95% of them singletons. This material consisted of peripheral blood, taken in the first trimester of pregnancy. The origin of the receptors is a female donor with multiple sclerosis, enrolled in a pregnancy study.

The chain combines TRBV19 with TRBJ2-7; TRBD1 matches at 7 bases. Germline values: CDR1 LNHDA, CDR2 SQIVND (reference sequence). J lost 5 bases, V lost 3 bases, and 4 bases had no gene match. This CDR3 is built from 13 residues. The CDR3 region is CASSITGVNEQYF. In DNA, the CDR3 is TGTGCCAGTAGTATCACAGGGGTGAACGAGCAGTACTTC.

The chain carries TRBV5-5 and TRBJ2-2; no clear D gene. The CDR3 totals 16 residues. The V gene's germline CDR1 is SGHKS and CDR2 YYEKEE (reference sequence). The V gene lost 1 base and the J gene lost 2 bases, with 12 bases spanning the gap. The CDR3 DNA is TGTGCCAGCAGCTTGAGGTCACAGCAAAACACCGGGGAGCTGTTTTTT. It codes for CASSLRSQQNTGELFF. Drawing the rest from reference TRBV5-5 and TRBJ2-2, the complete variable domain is DAGVTQSPTHLIKTRGQQVTLRCSPISGHKSVSWYQQVLGQGPQFIFQYYEKEERGRGNFPDRFSARQFPNYSSELNVNALLLGDSALYLCASSLRSQQNTGELFFGEGSRLTVL.

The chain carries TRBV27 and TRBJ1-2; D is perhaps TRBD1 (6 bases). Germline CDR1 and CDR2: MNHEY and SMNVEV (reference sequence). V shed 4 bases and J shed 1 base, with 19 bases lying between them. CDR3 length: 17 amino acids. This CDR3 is CASSSVLRGRDNYGYTF. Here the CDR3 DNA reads TGTGCCAGCAGTTCGGTACTCAGGGGAAGGGATAACTATGGCTACACCTTC.

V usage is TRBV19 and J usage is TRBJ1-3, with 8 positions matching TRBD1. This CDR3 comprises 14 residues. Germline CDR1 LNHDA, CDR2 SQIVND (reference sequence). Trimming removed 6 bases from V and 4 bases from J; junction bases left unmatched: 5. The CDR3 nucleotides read TGTGCCAGTAGAGGGGGACAGGTCGGAAACACCATATATTTT. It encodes CASRGGQVGNTIYF.

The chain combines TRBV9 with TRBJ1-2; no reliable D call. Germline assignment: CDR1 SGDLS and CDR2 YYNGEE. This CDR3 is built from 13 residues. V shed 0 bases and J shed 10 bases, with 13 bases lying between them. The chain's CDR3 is CASSVDRAGSYTF. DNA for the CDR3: TGTGCCAGCAGCGTAGATCGTGCGGGCTCCTACACCTTC.

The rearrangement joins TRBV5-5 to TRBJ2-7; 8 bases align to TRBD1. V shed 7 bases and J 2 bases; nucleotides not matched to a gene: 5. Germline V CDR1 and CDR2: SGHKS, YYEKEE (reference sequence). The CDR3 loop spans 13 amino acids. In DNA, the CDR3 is TGTGCCAGCCGGACAGGGATTACCTACGAGCAGTACTTC. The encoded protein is CASRTGITYEQYF.

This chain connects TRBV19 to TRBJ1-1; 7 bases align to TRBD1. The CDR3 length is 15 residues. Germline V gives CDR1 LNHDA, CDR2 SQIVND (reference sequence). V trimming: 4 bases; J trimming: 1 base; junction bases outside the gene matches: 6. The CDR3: CASSKDRDRNTEAFF. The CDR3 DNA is TGTGCCAGTAGTAAAGACCGGGACAGGAACACTGAAGCTTTCTTT.

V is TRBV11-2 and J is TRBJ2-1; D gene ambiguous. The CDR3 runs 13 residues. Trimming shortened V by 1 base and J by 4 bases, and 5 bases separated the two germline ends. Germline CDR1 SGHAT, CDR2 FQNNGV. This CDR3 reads CASSLAVYNEQFF. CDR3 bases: TGTGCCAGCAGCTTAGCCGTATACAATGAGCAGTTCTTC.

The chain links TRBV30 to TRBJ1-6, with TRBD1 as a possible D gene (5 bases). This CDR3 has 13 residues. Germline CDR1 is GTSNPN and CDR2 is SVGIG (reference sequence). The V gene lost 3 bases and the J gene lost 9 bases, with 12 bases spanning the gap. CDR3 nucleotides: TGTGCCTGGAGGGGGGACGGGAGTTCACCCCTCCACTTT. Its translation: CAWRGDGSSPLHF.

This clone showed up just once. The CDR3 here is CASSLSRLKSGGRLEYF. CDR3 DNA sequence: TGTGCCAGCAGTTTATCGCGATTAAAGAGCGGGGGTCGTTTGGAGTATTTT. The chain combines TRBV27 with TRBJ2-3, with TRBD2 matching over 8 bases. This CDR3 comprises 17 residues. Germline lookup yields CDR1 MNHEY and CDR2 SMNVEV (reference sequence). V dropped 0 bases and J dropped 13; count of bases not matched to a gene: 18.

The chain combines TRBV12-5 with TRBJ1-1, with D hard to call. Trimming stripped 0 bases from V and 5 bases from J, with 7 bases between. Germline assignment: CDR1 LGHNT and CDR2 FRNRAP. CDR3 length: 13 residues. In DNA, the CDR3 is TGTGCTAGTGGTTTGGTAGGCAGGACTGAAGCTTTCTTT. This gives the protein CASGLVGRTEAFF. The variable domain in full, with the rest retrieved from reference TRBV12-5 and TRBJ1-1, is DARVTQTPRHKVTEMGQEVTMRCQPILGHNTVFWYRQTMMQGLELLAYFRNRAPLDDSGMPKDRFSAEMPDATLATLKIQPSEPRDSAVYFCASGLVGRTEAFFGQGTRLTVV.

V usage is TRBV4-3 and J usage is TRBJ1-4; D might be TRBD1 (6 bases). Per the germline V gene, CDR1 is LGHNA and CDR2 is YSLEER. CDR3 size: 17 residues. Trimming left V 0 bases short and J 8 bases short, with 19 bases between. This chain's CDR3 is CASSQDLAGAVDEKLFF. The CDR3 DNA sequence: TGCGCCAGCAGCCAAGATCTGGCGGGGGCAGTTGACGAAAAACTGTTTTTT.

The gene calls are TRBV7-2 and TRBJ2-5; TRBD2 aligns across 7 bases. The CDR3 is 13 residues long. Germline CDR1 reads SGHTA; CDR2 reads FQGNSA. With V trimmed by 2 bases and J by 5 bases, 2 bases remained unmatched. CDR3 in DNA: TGTGCCAGCAGCTTATGGGGGGGGGAGACCCAGTACTTC. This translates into CASSLWGGETQYF.

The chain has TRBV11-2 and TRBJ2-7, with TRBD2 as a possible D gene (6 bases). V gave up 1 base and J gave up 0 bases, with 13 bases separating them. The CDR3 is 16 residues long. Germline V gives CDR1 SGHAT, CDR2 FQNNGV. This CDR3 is CASSLVPGGSSYEQYF. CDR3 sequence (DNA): TGTGCCAGCAGCTTAGTGCCCGGAGGGAGCTCCTACGAGCAGTACTTC.

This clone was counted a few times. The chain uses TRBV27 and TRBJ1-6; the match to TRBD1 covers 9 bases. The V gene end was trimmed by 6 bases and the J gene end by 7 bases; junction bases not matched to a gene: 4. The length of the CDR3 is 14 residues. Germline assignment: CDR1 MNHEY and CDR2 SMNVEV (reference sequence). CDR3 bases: TGTGCCAGCAGGGGGACAGGGAGAAATTCACCCCTCCACTTT. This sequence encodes CASRGTGRNSPLHF.

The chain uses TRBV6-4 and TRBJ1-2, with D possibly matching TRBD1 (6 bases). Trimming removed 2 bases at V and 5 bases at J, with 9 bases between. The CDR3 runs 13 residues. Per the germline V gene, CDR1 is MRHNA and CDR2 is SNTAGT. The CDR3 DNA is TGTGCCAGCAGTGACGGACAGCGATATGGCTACACCTTC. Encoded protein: CASSDGQRYGYTF.

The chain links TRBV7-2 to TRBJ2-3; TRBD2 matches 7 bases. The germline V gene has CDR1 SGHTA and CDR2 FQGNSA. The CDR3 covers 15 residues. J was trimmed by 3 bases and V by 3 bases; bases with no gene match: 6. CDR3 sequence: CASSFGVAGTDTQYF. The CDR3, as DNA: TGTGCCAGCAGCTTTGGCGTAGCGGGTACAGATACGCAGTATTTT.

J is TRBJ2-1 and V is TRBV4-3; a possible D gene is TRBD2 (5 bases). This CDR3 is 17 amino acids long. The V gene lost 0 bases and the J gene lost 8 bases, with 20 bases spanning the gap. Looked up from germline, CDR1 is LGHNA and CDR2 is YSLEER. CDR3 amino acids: CASSQDIRGNSVYEQFF. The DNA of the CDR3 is TGCGCCAGCAGCCAAGACATACGGGGAAATAGCGTCTATGAGCAGTTCTTC.

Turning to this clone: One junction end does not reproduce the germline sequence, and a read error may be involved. As DNA, the CDR3 is TGTGCTAGCAGCTCCCAGTTAAGTGACTTCGATACGCAGTATTTT. Translating gives CASSSQLSDFDTQYF. The gene calls are TRBV7-7 and TRBJ2-3; D is unclear. The CDR3 is 15 residues long. The germline gives CDR1 SSHAT, CDR2 FNYEAQ (reference sequence).